The sequence of this T cell receptor (beta chain) was determined in a study of OX40 agonist ivuxolimab in advanced cancers. Data came from immunoSEQ multiplex PCR; TCRdb stores just in-frame clones and leaves some out. Seen here are around 150,000 clones, about 93% observed once, and the top ten hold approximately 0.99%. The CDR3 spans 14 residues. V lost 5 bases and J 7 bases, leaving 14 bases between the germline ends. Germline V gives CDR1 SSHAT, CDR2 FNYEAQ (reference sequence). V gene TRBV7-7 combines with J gene TRBJ2-2, with D possibly matching TRBD1 (8 bases). This TCR derives from an adult with an advanced solid tumor such as melanoma, head and neck, liver or kidney cancer. Source: CD4+ or CD8+ T cells sorted from blood, taken in a trial of the OX40 agonist ivuxolimab. In DNA, the CDR3 is TGTGCCAGCAGCCGGACAGGGAGGGACGGGGAGCTGTTTTTT. Translated: CASSRTGRDGELFF.